This T cell receptor beta chain is drawn from a study of cytomegalovirus exposure and HLA in healthy donors (dated by TCRdb to about 2017). In the study overall: An earlier analysis of some 620 of the donors reported approximately 300 Gb of sequence data and around 100 million unique TCR beta sequences obtained from around 190 million T cells. Typing coverage varied by locus: 629-630 donors for A, B, C, DRB1 and DQB1; more than 500 for DQA1; some 610 for DPA1; under 490 for DPB1. About five DR-DQ haplotypes were handled as single units for association and clustering, since linkage in the cohort was strong. Among some 400 genotyped donors of the cohort, an average of around 220,000 unique TCR beta nucleotide sequences was sequenced per donor, of which approximately 18% were non-productive. Donor age, sex, ethnicity and CMV serostatus were compiled alongside the repertoire data. Using immunosequencing, the study profiled T cell repertoires from 640 or so subjects and related those repertoires to cytomegalovirus serostatus. Of the roughly 420 genotyped donors, roughly 76% were placed in the genetic ancestry cluster associated with self-reported Caucasian donors. The study aimed to test whether signatures of past pathogen exposure could be identified by cataloging public T cell receptors. Approximately 310 gigabases of sequencing data and approximately 80 million unique TCR sequences were included in an early release covering several hundred HLA-typed donors. In a later analysis, previously published TCR beta repertoires from some 640 donors were re-analyzed and high-resolution HLA genotyping was added so that TCR occurrence patterns could be studied. To predict cytomegalovirus infection status, the study brought together high-throughput TCR immunosequencing, statistical association of individual TCRs with disease status, and machine learning. Both class I and class II loci were covered by HLA typing, at four-digit resolution. The later analysis used no new phenotypic data to find candidate immune exposures, relying instead on TCR beta sequences and their occurrence across donors. An earlier analysis of 450 to 750 of the donors used high-throughput TCR beta sequencing to judge whether each TCR beta V gene segment behaved as functional or pseudogenic. A later genetic analysis used genome-wide SNP genotypes for 398 of the 666 donors, treating that subset as a discovery cohort. In addition to the first cohort of hundreds of subjects, a separate validation cohort of 130 or so different subjects was used. All discovery cohort repertoires had been generated using a single sequencing platform. Study-wide findings and limitations: In a later analysis, some 18,000 TCR beta sequences were associated with specific HLA alleles at a false discovery rate of 0.05. The cohort was sequenced for TCR beta chains only, and without alpha or paired-chain data the features that could be detected were limited. A cluster of highly shared sequence variants was judged likely to represent a technical artifact of the sequencing pipeline. In a later analysis, most CMV-associated TCR beta chains were found to appear HLA-restricted, with HLA associations seemingly driven largely by CMV exposure. It was suggested by the authors that the approach could potentially be generalized to other disease states and immunological phenotypes. HLA typing was unavailable for some donors at each locus, so association tests used only the typed subset. A further reported finding was that TCR beta sequences accurately predicted the HLA-A and HLA-B alleles for most subjects in the first cohort. Sequencing depth was assumed to be roughly uniform across donors in the presence/absence analyses, though that assumption may not hold. A later genetic analysis reported fewer N-insertions in productive TCRs among donors in an Asian-associated ancestry cluster than the roughly 640-donor mean. For the cohort, immune exposure information was limited to CMV serostatus. The earlier analysis of some 560 of the donors excluded fewer than 20 rarely observed V segments, including chromosome 9 orphons, because counts were too low. In a later analysis, HLA-associated TCR beta chains were found to be more clonally expanded and to have lower generation probabilities than equally common non-associated chains. Correlated functional status among segregating V segments might be attributable to linkage disequilibrium, but an unknown experimental factor could not be ruled out. In vitro tests confirmed that a few of the cytomegalovirus-associated TCR beta chains recognize cytomegalovirus antigens. Across donors, most TCR sequences were observed very rarely, whereas some public TCRs were present in many individuals. In an earlier analysis of fewer than 700 of the donors, most TCR beta V segments appeared in productive rearrangements about 90% or about 30% of the time, broadly matching IMGT annotations. Cytomegalovirus status was reported to be diagnosed by the classifier with high specificity and sensitivity in both the original and validation cohorts. The study listed 150 to 200 TCR beta chains as associated with cytomegalovirus. Strong co-occurrence of HLA alleles, especially DR and DQ, made assigning TCR associations to individual alleles difficult. V-gene and J-gene trimming of TCR beta chains was associated with a missense DCLRE1C variant in a later genetic analysis, and the association was replicated in an independent cohort. In a later analysis, TCR association rates were found to vary across HLA loci, with the most associated TCRs seen for DRB1 alleles and the fewest for HLA-C alleles. Because the 87-base-pair reads could not distinguish some IMGT-functional V segments, including TRBV6-2 and TRBV6-3, those segments were excluded. A later analysis reported that several top co-occurrence clusters appeared linked to parvovirus B19, influenza, CMV and Epstein-Barr virus.

The cohort comprised 670 or so healthy bone marrow donors. Cohort members were all nominally healthy when sampled, although unrecorded immune exposures were likely present. The donor was CMV seropositive and belonged to the group of 250 to 300 seropositive cohort members. A peripheral blood sample was provided by each donor, and peripheral blood mononuclear cells were used for TCR beta sequencing. Genomic DNA was extracted from the blood cell samples with the Qiagen DNeasy Blood Extraction Kit. Library preparation used the immunoSEQ multiplex PCR assay. For the multiplex PCR, a mixture combining 60 forward primers for TCR Vbeta segments and 13 reverse primers for TCR Jbeta segments was used. Amplification of the CDR3 region of rearranged TCR beta genes was performed with a multiplex PCR assay on genomic DNA. On the Illumina HiSeq System, the amplified TCR beta libraries were sequenced as 87-base-pair reads. For the original study's pipeline: Across the 640 or so repertoires, a later analysis counted roughly 84 million unique TCR beta chains, 9.5 million to 13 million of which were shared by at least two donors. To remove PCR and sequencing errors, raw reads were error-corrected and collapsed into unique sequences using a nearest-neighbor algorithm that merged closely related sequences. CDR3 sequences were aligned to IMGT reference sequences to assign V, D and J gene segments. For a sequence to be retained, a match of at least six nucleotides was required to both a V gene segment and a J gene segment. Rearrangements were called productive when the CDR3 lacked stop codons and stayed in frame with V and J; all others were non-productive. Following IMGT convention, CDR3 was defined as the stretch from the second conserved V-encoded cysteine to the conserved J-encoded phenylalanine. The earlier analysis of a few hundred of the donors excluded any sequence lacking an unambiguous match to a single V gene segment. In an earlier analysis of several hundred of the donors, V segments were called functional above 56.7% productive rearrangements and were called segregating when the between-donor standard deviation exceeded 5%. A statistical classification framework was built for diagnosing cytomegalovirus status from the catalog of TCR beta chain sequences. V and J gene assignment, in a later analysis, came from comparing TCR nucleotide sequences with IMGT/GENE-DB human TR gene sequences. In a later analysis, CDR3 sequences and most-parsimonious VDJ recombination scenarios were assigned using the TCRdist pipeline. In a later analysis, each TCR beta chain was defined by its CDR3 amino acid sequence together with its V-gene family, and reads without a unique V-gene family were excluded. A later analysis removed several hundred highly shared, low-generation-probability nucleotide sequences to deal with suspected cross-contamination and a sequencing artifact. For each public chain, a later analysis derived a clonal expansion index from normalized ranks of inferred template counts within each repertoire. In a later analysis, generation probabilities were computed with a VDJ recombination model fitted to out-of-frame rearrangements, and the resulting probabilities were checked against IGoR. Hypergeometric tests were used in a later analysis to score TCR-TCR, TCR-HLA and TCR-CMV co-occurrence, with a repertoire-size bias correction applied to the TCR pairs. A later analysis estimated false discovery rates by permuting HLA or CMV assignments 20 times. A later analysis grouped co-occurring TCRs with DBSCAN, adding TCRdist sequence similarity when clustering within HLA-allele-positive subsets. Repertoires with fewer than 30,000 or more than 120,000 public chains were left out of co-occurrence clustering, as were four to six repertoires with anomalous nucleotide sharing. TCRdb holds this immuneACCESS table with in-frame rearrangements only. Some clones are missing; in checked studies, unresolved V genes explain under half, and the rest has no known cause. That table furnishes V, J and clone size, whereas the DNA furnished D and trimming. The sample table contains more than 95,000 clones; only one count was recorded for roughly 85% of them. Over 15% of the sample is in the top ten clones.

Comment on this clone: Its antigen remains undetermined. Qualities for individual bases were not recorded, and no much larger clone is one base off.

The CDR3, from cysteine to phenylalanine, totals 13 residues. Only CDR3 DNA remains: 39 bases, in frame from the first base. The germline V gene provides CDR1 MDHEN and CDR2 SYDVKM. V was cut back by 6 bases and J by 2 bases, leaving a gap of 11 bases between them. The specimen was PBMCs. Recombination connected TRBV28 to TRBJ2-7, with no D gene named confidently. The sequence came from a man younger than 35 in good health and CMV-seropositive. The DNA sequence is given as TGTGCCAGCAGCCCCACAGAACCCTACGAGCAGTACTTC. The encoded protein is CASSPTEPYEQYF. Supplemented by the reference TRBV28 and TRBJ2-7 proteins around the CDR3, the complete variable domain is DVKVTQSSRYLVKRTGEKVFLECVQDMDHENMFWYRQDPGLGLRLIYFSYDVKMKEKGDIPEGYSVSREKKERFSLILESASTNQTSMYLCASSPTEPYEQYFGPGTRLTVT.